This T cell receptor beta chain was sequenced during a study of T cells in Graves' hyperthyroidism and ophthalmopathy. The investigators amplified TCR beta CDR3 regions from RNA transcripts. First-round RT-PCR with HTBI primers amplified the TCR CDR3 region. TCRdb reprocessed the multiplex PCR reads via MiXCR and lists one record per CDR3 protein. The table shows about 200,000 distinct CDR3 sequences, with approximately 16% occurring only once. V dropped 3 bases and J dropped 2 bases, with 12 bases sitting between them. This CDR3 is 15 amino acids long. Germline V gene data show CDR1 as MNHEY and CDR2 as SMNVEV (reference sequence). In this sample, this clonotype turned up a few times. Hyperthyroidism in the patients, aged 18 to 65, was newly diagnosed and under 2 months in duration. Diagnoses were established using clinical symptoms, serum thyroxine and TRAb, thyroid ultrasound and orbital computed tomography.

The rearrangement links TRBV27 to TRBJ2-3; D may be TRBD2 (5 bases). This receptor was taken from a woman in her fifties or sixties with Graves' hyperthyroidism. The sequenced sample consisted of blood. CDR3 sequence (DNA): TGTGCCAGCAGTTTTCCACGGGGAAACACAGATACGCAGTATTTT. Translated: CASSFPRGNTDTQYF.